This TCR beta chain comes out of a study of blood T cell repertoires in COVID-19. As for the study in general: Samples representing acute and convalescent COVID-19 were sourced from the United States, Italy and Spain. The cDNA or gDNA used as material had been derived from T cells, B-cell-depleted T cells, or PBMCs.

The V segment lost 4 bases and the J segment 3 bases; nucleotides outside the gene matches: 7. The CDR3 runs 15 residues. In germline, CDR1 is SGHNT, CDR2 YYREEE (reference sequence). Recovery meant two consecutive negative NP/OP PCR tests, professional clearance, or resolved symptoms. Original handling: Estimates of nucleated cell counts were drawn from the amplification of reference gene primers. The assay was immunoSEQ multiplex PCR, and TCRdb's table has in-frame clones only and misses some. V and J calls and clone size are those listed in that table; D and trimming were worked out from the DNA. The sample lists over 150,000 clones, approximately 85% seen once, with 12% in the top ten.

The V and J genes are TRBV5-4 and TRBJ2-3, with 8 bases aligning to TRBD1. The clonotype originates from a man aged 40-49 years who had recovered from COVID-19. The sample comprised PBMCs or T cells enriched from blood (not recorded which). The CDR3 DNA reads TGTGCCAGCAGCGTGACAGGGGTAGGAACAGATACGCAGTATTTT. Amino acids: CASSVTGVGTDTQYF.